The 7 T cell receptor beta chains reported below all come from one sample, sequenced in a study of blood T cell repertoires in COVID-19 (dated by TCRdb to 2020 to 2022). Preparation of the library involved the immunoSEQ multiplex PCR assay. TCRdb re-hosts the immuneACCESS table, in-frame sequences only. Its copies lack some clones; in the studies checked, an unresolved V gene accounts for under half of them, and the cause for the rest is not known. The sample table lists 120,000 or so clones, 82% of them with a count of one. About 4.5% of the sample is held by the ten biggest clonotypes. Material for sequencing was peripheral blood. The receptors shown here come from a woman between 65 and 79 years old with acute or convalescent COVID-19.

V usage is TRBV18 and J usage is TRBJ1-2, with D uncertain. The CDR3 has 14 amino acids. Germline V CDR1 and CDR2: KGHSH, LQKENI. V was pared by 2 bases and J by 3 bases, with 10 bases between. This CDR3 reads CASSPSEGYYGYTF. The CDR3 bases are TGTGCCAGCTCACCATCTGAGGGTTACTATGGCTACACCTTC.

V is TRBV4-1 and J is TRBJ2-4; 10 nucleotides align to TRBD1. CDR1 is MGHRA, CDR2 YSYEKL, per germline. CDR3 length equals 22 residues. The junction had 20 bases not matched to a gene; V was cut back by 1 base and J by 2 bases. CDR3 bases: TGCGCCAGCAGCCAAGGGTCCGCCGGGACAGGGGTTGGGTCCGGTACCAAAAACATTCAGTACTTC. Amino acid sequence: CASSQGSAGTGVGSGTKNIQYF.

This chain connects TRBV14 to TRBJ2-3, with D unclear. Germline V gives CDR1 SGHDN, CDR2 FVKESK. The germline V and J ends were trimmed by 3 bases and 5 bases, with 9 bases remaining between them. The CDR3 contains 13 residues. The CDR3 sequence is CASSQQIRDTQYF. In DNA form, the CDR3 reads TGTGCCAGCAGCCAGCAGATTCGAGATACGCAGTATTTT.

The CDR3 DNA sequence: TGCGCCAGCAGCCAACCGGGACAAGGGAACTATGGCTACACCTTC. Protein sequence: CASSQPGQGNYGYTF. V and J are TRBV4-3 and TRBJ1-2; D might be TRBD1 (6 bases). V gave up 2 bases and J gave up 2 bases, with 12 bases separating them. This CDR3 comprises 15 residues. Germline CDR1 LGHNA, CDR2 YSLEER.

The rearrangement links TRBV30 to TRBJ1-1; no reliable D call. The V gene's germline CDR1 is GTSNPN and CDR2 SVGIG (reference sequence). Between the trimmed V and J ends, which lost 2 bases and 5 bases, there was a span of 12 bases. The CDR3 covers 13 residues. The CDR3 region is CAWSRIGGTEAFF. For the CDR3, the DNA is TGTGCCTGGAGTAGGATAGGCGGGACTGAAGCTTTCTTT.

V gene TRBV6-6 combines with J gene TRBJ1-6; 10 bases align to TRBD1. The CDR3 loop spans 16 amino acids. Germline values: CDR1 MNHNY, CDR2 SVGAGI (reference sequence). V lost 5 bases, J lost 7 bases, and 8 bases stayed unmatched. CDR3 region: CASSRRPGQGNSPLHF. CDR3 nucleotide sequence: TGTGCCAGCAGTCGAAGGCCGGGACAGGGGAATTCACCCCTCCACTTT.

The chain carries TRBV24-1 and TRBJ2-1; TRBD2 aligns across 7 bases. With 4 bases clipped from V and 8 bases from J, the junction kept 4 bases outside the gene matches. Germline V lookup: CDR1 KGHDR, CDR2 SFDVKD. The length of the CDR3 is 13 residues. CDR3 protein: CATSEPGRDEQFF. In nucleotides, the CDR3 is TGTGCCACCAGTGAGCCAGGGAGGGATGAGCAGTTCTTC.